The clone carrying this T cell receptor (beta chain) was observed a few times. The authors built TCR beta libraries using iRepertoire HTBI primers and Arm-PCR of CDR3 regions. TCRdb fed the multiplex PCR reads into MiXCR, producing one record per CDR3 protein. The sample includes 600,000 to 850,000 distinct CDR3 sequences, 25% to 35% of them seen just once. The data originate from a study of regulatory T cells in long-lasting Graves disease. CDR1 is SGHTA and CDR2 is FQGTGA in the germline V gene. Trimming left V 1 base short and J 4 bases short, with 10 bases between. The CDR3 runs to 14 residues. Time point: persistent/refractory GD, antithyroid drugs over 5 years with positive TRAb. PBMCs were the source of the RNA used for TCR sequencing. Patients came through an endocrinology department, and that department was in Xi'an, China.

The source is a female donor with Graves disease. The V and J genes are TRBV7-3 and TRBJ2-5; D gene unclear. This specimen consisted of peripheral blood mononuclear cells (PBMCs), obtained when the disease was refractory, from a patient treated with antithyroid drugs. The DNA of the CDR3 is TGTGCCAGCAGCTTAAGGCACCCCTCAGAGACCCAGTACTTC. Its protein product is CASSLRHPSETQYF.